The sequence of this T cell receptor beta chain was determined in a study of cytomegalovirus exposure and HLA in healthy donors. Across the study: A prior study identified 120 million or so unique TCR beta sequences from roughly 170 million T cells. General observations from the study: TCR beta V- and J-gene trimming, according to a later analysis, was linked to a missense DCLRE1C variant. As a later analysis showed, several of the most significant clusters appeared to be linked to common viral pathogens. Sequencing depth roughly uniform across donors was assumed in presence/absence analyses.

PCR involved 60 Vbeta and 13 Jbeta primers. Produced via immunoSEQ multiplex PCR; TCRdb's table is partial and in-frame only. This table lists roughly 120,000 clones. This CDR3 spans 14 amino acids. Germline lookup yields CDR1 LNHDA and CDR2 SQIVND (reference sequence). Trimming left V 4 bases short and J 4 bases short, with 13 bases between. A word on this clone: Its antigen is not identified.

The sequenced sample consisted of PBMCs. The sequence came from a man aged 18 to 30 in good health and CMV-seronegative. The V gene is TRBV19, the J gene TRBJ1-1; D perhaps matches TRBD1 (5 bases). Written as DNA, the CDR3 is TGTGCCAGTAGTACGGGGGGGATAGGCACTGAAGCTTTCTTT. Translated, it gives CASSTGGIGTEAFF.